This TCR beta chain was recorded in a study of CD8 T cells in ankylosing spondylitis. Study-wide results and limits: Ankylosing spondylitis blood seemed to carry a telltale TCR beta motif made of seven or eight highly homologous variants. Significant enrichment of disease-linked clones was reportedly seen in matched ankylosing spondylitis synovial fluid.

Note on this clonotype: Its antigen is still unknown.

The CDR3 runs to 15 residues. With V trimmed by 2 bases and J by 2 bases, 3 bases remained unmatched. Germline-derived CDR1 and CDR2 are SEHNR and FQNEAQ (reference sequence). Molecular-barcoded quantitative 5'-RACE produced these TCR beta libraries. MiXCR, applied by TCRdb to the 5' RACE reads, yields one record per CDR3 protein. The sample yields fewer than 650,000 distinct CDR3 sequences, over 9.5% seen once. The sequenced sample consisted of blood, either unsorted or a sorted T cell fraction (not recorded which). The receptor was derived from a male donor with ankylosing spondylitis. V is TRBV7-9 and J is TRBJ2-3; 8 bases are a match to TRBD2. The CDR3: CASSLLLADTDTQYF. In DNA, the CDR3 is TGTGCCAGCAGCTTACTACTAGCGGACACAGATACGCAGTATTTT. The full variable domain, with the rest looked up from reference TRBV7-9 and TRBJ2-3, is DTGVSQNPRHKITKRGQNVTFRCDPISEHNRLYWYRQTLGQGPEFLTYFQNEAQLEKSRLLSDRFSAERPKGSFSTLEIQRTEQGDSAMYLCASSLLLADTDTQYFGPGTRLTVL.